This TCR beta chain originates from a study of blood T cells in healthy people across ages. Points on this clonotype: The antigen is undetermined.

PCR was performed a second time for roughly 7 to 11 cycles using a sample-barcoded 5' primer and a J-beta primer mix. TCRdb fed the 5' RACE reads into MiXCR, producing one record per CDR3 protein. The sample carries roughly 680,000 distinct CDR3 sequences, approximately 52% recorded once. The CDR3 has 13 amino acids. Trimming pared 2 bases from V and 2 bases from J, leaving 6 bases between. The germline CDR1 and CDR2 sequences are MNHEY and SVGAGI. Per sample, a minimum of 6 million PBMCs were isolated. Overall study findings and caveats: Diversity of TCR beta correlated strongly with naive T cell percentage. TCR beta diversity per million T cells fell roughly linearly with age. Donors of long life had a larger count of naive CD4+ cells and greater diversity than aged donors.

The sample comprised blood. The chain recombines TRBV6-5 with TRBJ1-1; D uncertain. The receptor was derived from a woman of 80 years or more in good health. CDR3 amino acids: CASSYGTNTEAFF. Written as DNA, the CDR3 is TGTGCCAGCAGTTACGGTACTAACACTGAAGCTTTCTTT.